This TCR beta chain was obtained from a study of blood T cells in healthy people across ages. Across the study: About one barcoded beta molecule per two T cells was the capture yield of template switching.

The CDR3 consists of 14 residues. CDR1 is MNHEY, CDR2 SVGAGI, per germline. RNA extraction gave at least 5 micrograms of total RNA per sample. As regards this clonotype: Antigen unknown.

Findings and limits, study-wide: Since the PBMCs were unsorted, naive and antigen-experienced cells could not be conclusively compared.

A second about 7 to 12 cycle PCR used barcoded and J-beta primers. The yield of each sample was at least 2.5 million CDR3-containing paired-end reads. In TCRdb, the 5' RACE reads were re-called with MiXCR into one record per CDR3 protein. This sample has hundreds of thousands of distinct CDR3 sequences, with around 45% found just once. The source is a woman aged 60-75 years in good health. The sample was blood. The V gene is TRBV6-5, the J gene TRBJ2-5; 8 bases match TRBD2. The J call is in doubt because the DNA end fits TRBJ2-7 better. CDR3 DNA: TGTGCCATCCGTAGCGGGGCCCACCCCTACGAGCAGTACTTC. Residues: CAIRSGAHPYEQYF.